These 8 T cell receptor beta chains were sequenced from one sample in a study of cytomegalovirus exposure and HLA in healthy donors. Primers: 60 Vbeta forward and 13 Jbeta reverse. The data were produced by immunoSEQ multiplex PCR, yet TCRdb's version contains in-frame clones alone and is incomplete. The sample shows around 220,000 clones, about 80% of them seen only once. Sequenced input: PBMCs. These receptors originate from a man aged 18 to 30 in good health and CMV-seronegative.

J is TRBJ1-3 and V is TRBV19, with D tentatively TRBD1 (6 bases). The CDR3 is made up of 16 amino acids. V was clipped by 3 bases and J by 2 bases, with 14 bases between them. Germline assignment: CDR1 LNHDA and CDR2 SQIVND (reference sequence). The CDR3 DNA reads TGTGCCAGTAGTATTATCCGGGGGGCGACTGGAAACACCATATATTTT. It is translated as CASSIIRGATGNTIYF.

The chain combines TRBV7-9 with TRBJ2-3; TRBD1 agrees at 7 bases. Losses at the gene ends were 6 bases for V and 2 bases for J; bases not matched to a gene: 8. This CDR3 comprises 15 residues. Germline V gives CDR1 SEHNR, CDR2 FQNEAQ (reference sequence). The CDR3 DNA is TGTGCCAGCAGAGGTAGAGGGGGCCCCACAGATACGCAGTATTTT. It encodes CASRGRGGPTDTQYF.

V is TRBV15 and J is TRBJ2-1; weak D call: TRBD1 (5 bases). The germline V gene encodes CDR1 LNHNV and CDR2 YYDKDF (reference sequence). The CDR3 spans 14 residues. Trimming took off 0 bases at V and 6 bases at J, with 9 bases between the two ends. The chain's CDR3 is CATSRDRGGNEQFF. CDR3 DNA: TGTGCCACCAGCAGAGATAGGGGCGGCAATGAGCAGTTCTTC.

With regard to this clone: In the same sample, other DNA sequences code for this CDR3. The chain has TRBV19 and TRBJ1-2, with D unclear. V was cut by 3 bases and J by 4 bases, with 12 bases left in between. CDR3 length equals 14 residues. Germline values: CDR1 LNHDA, CDR2 SQIVND (reference sequence). The CDR3 bases are TGTGCCAGTAGTATTTTGACTATGGGCTATGGCTACACCTTC. This encodes CASSILTMGYGYTF.

The chain has TRBV6-1 and TRBJ1-2, with TRBD1 as a possible D gene (5 bases). The ends were cut back, 2 bases at V and 2 bases at J, with 15 bases in the middle. This CDR3 spans 16 amino acids. Germline assignment: CDR1 MNHNS and CDR2 SASEGT. DNA for the CDR3: TGTGCCAGCAGTGAATCACCGACAGACATAAACTATGGCTACACCTTC. It codes for CASSESPTDINYGYTF.

The chain uses TRBV7-2 and TRBJ2-5; 9 positions agree with TRBD1. The CDR3 has 17 amino acids. The V segment lost 0 bases and the J segment 5 bases; nucleotides outside the gene matches: 10. Germline V lookup: CDR1 SGHTA, CDR2 FQGNSA. The CDR3: CASSLAPPGQGRETQYF. The CDR3 region has the DNA TGTGCCAGCAGCTTAGCCCCCCCGGGACAGGGAAGGGAGACCCAGTACTTC.

This rearrangement joins TRBV11-3 to TRBJ2-5, with 9 bases that match TRBD2. Germline CDR1 reads SGHNT; CDR2 reads YENEEA. V lost 5 bases and J lost 4; bases outside the gene matches: 8. This CDR3 is built from 15 residues. CDR3: CASSASSGIAETQYF. The CDR3 DNA follows: TGTGCCAGCAGCGCCTCTAGCGGGATTGCAGAGACCCAGTACTTC.

The CDR3 bases are TGTGCCAGCAGTGAAGGTCCTGTAGGCTACAGGGGGACCTTCGACGGCTACACCTTC. This translates into CASSEGPVGYRGTFDGYTF. The chain has TRBV2 and TRBJ1-2, with 8 bases that match TRBD1. Per germline, CDR1 SNHLY and CDR2 FYNNEI. The V segment lost 1 base and the J segment 8 bases; nucleotides outside the gene matches: 21. This CDR3 contains 19 residues.